Included here is one TCR beta chain sequence, with context. What it recognizes is unknown. The sample originates from a study of T cells in Graves' hyperthyroidism and ophthalmopathy. The CDR3 has 14 amino acids. The germline CDR1 and CDR2 sequences are DFQATT and SNEGSKA (reference sequence). The V segment lost 1 base and the J segment 4 bases; nucleotides outside the gene matches: 3. Stable hyperthyroidism: no ophthalmopathy progression over 18 months of follow-up. In patients aged 18 to 65, hyperthyroidism was newly diagnosed, with duration under 2 months. Study results and caveats: Blood shared most expanded thyroid clonotypes above 0.001.

Amplification yielded TCR beta CDR3 regions, with RNA transcripts as the source. When the TCR CDR3 underwent first-round RT-PCR, the HTBI primer set was used. TCRdb reanalysed the multiplex PCR reads using MiXCR and keeps one entry per CDR3 protein. The table shows under 350,000 distinct CDR3 sequences, with roughly an eighth occurring only once. The genes are TRBV20-1 and TRBJ1-3; 8 bases are shared with TRBD1. The origin of this receptor is a woman aged 40 to 50 with Graves' hyperthyroidism. Sequencing was carried out using blood. CDR3 bases: TGCAGTGCTAGAGGGGGGACAGGAGGAAACACCATATATTTT. Translating gives CSARGGTGGNTIYF.